The rows below give T cell receptor beta chains drawn from one sample of a study of blood T cell repertoires in COVID-19. Sequenced by immunoSEQ multiplex PCR; TCRdb stores in-frame clones only, minus some. The profile shows 210,000 or so clones, 82% of them singletons. Sequenced: peripheral blood. Every receptor here comes from a woman aged 35 to 49 with acute or convalescent COVID-19. Each CDR3 is given with its conserved first and last residue. Each record gives: V gene, clone size, J gene, D gene, CDR3 protein, CDR3 DNA. D genes are given only for firm matches. The size field is filled for only some rows; it gives once, few, many or a size class.

>TRBV6-4|few|TRBJ2-6|NA
CASRRAGSGANVLTF
TGTGCCAGCAGGAGAGCGGGTTCTGGGGCCAACGTCCTGACTTTC
>TRBV4-2|few|TRBJ2-2|TRBD1
CASSPQTGVNTGELFF
TGTGCCAGCAGCCCCCAGACAGGGGTGAACACCGGGGAGCTGTTTTTT
>TRBV27|once|TRBJ1-2|TRBD1
CASSSLGTAANYGYTF
TGTGCCAGCTCCTCGCTCGGGACAGCAGCTAACTATGGCTACACCTTC
>TRBV24-1|NA|TRBJ2-1|NA
CATSDTGLGGHEQFF
TGTGCCACCAGTGACACGGGCCTCGGGGGGCATGAGCAGTTCTTC
>TRBV10-3|NA|TRBJ2-1|TRBD2
CAISEPTSANYNEQFF
TGTGCCATCAGTGAGCCCACTAGCGCAAACTACAATGAGCAGTTCTTC
>TRBV4-2|NA|TRBJ2-7|TRBD2
CASSQEALAGVYEQYF
TGTGCCAGCAGCCAAGAGGCGCTAGCGGGGGTATACGAGCAGTACTTC
>TRBV6-5|NA|TRBJ1-2|NA
CASSRSYGYTF
TGTGCCAGCAGTCGGAGTTATGGCTACACCTTC
>TRBV6-2/TRBV6-3|once|TRBJ2-3|NA
CASSYPPVLTTDGFSTDTQYF
TGTGCCAGCAGTTACCCACCCGTCTTAACGACAGACGGTTTTAGCACAGATACGCAGTATTTT
>TRBV6-2/TRBV6-3|NA|TRBJ2-1|TRBD2
CASSSLLAGSYNEQFF
TGTGCCAGCAGTTCACTCCTAGCGGGTTCCTACAATGAGCAGTTCTTC
>TRBV12-3/TRBV12-4|NA|TRBJ2-7|TRBD1
CAIQGQGEGEQYF
TGTGCCATCCAGGGACAGGGGGAAGGCGAGCAGTACTTC
>TRBV5-4|NA|TRBJ1-3|NA
CASRASSGNTIYF
TGTGCCAGCAGGGCTAGCTCTGGAAACACCATATATTTT
>TRBV10-1|once|TRBJ1-3|NA
CASRSTRPYSGNTIYF
TGCGCCAGCAGGTCCACACGTCCTTACTCTGGAAACACCATATATTTT
>TRBV19|NA|TRBJ1-6|NA
CASSIRGRSPLHF
TGTGCCAGTAGTATTCGAGGGAGATCACCCCTCCACTTT
>TRBV27|NA|TRBJ2-7|TRBD1
CASSFAINRGLQSPRRSYEQYF
TGTGCCAGCAGTTTTGCGATTAACAGGGGGCTACAATCACCTAGACGCTCCTACGAGCAGTACTTC
>TRBV11-2|NA|TRBJ1-1|TRBD1
CASSSHGQGRAFF
TGTGCCAGCAGCTCCCACGGACAGGGTCGAGCTTTCTTT
>TRBV2|NA|TRBJ2-2|NA
CASSEIGIGGTGELFF
TGTGCCAGCAGTGAAATCGGTATAGGGGGAACCGGGGAGCTGTTTTTT
>TRBV27|NA|TRBJ2-7|NA
CASSFWGAAGRNEQYF
TGTGCCAGCAGTTTCTGGGGCGCCGCGGGGAGAAACGAGCAGTACTTC
>TRBV4-3|NA|TRBJ2-5|NA
CASSQDQGREETQYF
TGCGCCAGCAGCCAAGATCAAGGCAGGGAAGAGACCCAGTACTTC
>TRBV2|NA|TRBJ1-3|NA
CASRPGLTGNTIYF
TGTGCCAGCAGACCAGGGTTAACTGGAAACACCATATATTTT
>TRBV7-6|NA|TRBJ1-1|TRBD1
CASSSQGRGLNTEAFF
TGTGCCAGCAGCTCCCAGGGCAGGGGGCTGAACACTGAAGCTTTCTTT
>TRBV11-2|NA|TRBJ2-1|NA
CASSLISGPNNEQFF
TGTGCCAGCAGCTTAATTAGCGGCCCTAACAATGAGCAGTTCTTC
>TRBV30|NA|TRBJ1-6|NA
CAWLSTGLYSPLHF
TGTGCCTGGCTATCGACAGGACTTTACTCACCCCTCCACTTT
>TRBV5-5|NA|TRBJ2-7|NA
CASSPRGGGAIDEQYF
TGTGCCAGCAGCCCCCGAGGGGGGGGCGCAATCGACGAGCAGTACTTC
>TRBV7-8|NA|TRBJ2-1|TRBD1
CASSLSGGRDNEQFF
TGTGCCAGCAGCTTATCAGGGGGCAGGGACAATGAGCAGTTCTTC
>TRBV28|NA|TRBJ1-1|TRBD1
CASSTLTGTGGETEAFF
TGTGCCAGCAGCACCTTAACCGGGACAGGGGGCGAGACTGAAGCTTTCTTT
>TRBV30|NA|TRBJ1-2|TRBD1
CAWGQGRGYTF
TGTGCCTGGGGACAGGGTAGGGGCTACACCTTC
>TRBV3-1/TRBV3-2|NA|TRBJ2-1|NA
CASSQSVGVRGRDEQFF
TGTGCCAGCAGCCAAAGTGTCGGAGTTCGGGGTAGGGATGAGCAGTTCTTC
>TRBV10-3|NA|TRBJ2-2|NA
CAIGDSTGELFF
TGTGCCATCGGAGACAGTACCGGGGAGCTGTTTTTT
>TRBV19|NA|TRBJ2-5|NA
CASRKARIRPGSYTNQETQYF
TGTGCCAGTCGAAAGGCCCGTATTCGTCCAGGGTCATATACGAACCAAGAGACCCAGTACTTC
>TRBV15|NA|TRBJ2-1|TRBD1
CATGDRGDEQFF
TGTGCCACCGGCGACAGGGGCGATGAGCAGTTCTTC
>TRBV12-3/TRBV12-4|NA|TRBJ2-1|NA
CASSSKEQFF
TGTGCCAGCAGTTCAAAAGAGCAGTTCTTC
>TRBV3-1/TRBV3-2|NA|TRBJ1-5|TRBD1
CASSQAGGGNQPQHF
TGTGCCAGCAGCCAAGCAGGGGGCGGCAATCAGCCCCAGCATTTT
>TRBV7-9|NA|TRBJ1-1|TRBD1
CASSSPDRGRTEAFF
TGTGCCAGCAGCTCCCCCGACAGGGGGAGAACTGAAGCTTTCTTT